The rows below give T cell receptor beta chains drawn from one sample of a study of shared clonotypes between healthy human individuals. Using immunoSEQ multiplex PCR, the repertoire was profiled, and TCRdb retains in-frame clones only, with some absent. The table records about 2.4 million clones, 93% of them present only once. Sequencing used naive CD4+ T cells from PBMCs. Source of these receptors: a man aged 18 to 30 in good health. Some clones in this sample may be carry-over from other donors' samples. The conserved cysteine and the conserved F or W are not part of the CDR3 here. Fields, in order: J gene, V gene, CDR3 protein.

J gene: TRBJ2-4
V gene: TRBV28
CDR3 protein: ASSRPGTGGVAKNIQY

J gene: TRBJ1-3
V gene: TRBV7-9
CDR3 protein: ASSLFGSSGNTIY

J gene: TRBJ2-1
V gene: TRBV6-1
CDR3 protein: ASSEWGRRNEQF

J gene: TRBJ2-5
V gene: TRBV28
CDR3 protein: ASSGAQLGVKTQY

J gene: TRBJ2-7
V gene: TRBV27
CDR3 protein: ASSSGTSGRASSYEQY

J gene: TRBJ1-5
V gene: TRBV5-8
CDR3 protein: ASSWTAGGNQPQH

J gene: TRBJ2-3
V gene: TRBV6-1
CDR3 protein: ASSAGLAGADTQY

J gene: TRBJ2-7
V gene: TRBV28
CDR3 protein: ASRVTGGTYEQY

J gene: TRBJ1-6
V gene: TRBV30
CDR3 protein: AWMRYSSYNSPLH

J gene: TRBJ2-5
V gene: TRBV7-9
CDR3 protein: ASSLVGSQETQY

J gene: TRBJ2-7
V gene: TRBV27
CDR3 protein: ASSKLADFYEQY

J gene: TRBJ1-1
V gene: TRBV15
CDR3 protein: ATSMRRLNTEAF

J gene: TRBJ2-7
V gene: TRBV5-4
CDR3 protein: ASSLTGRHEQY

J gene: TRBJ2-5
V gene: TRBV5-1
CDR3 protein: ASRIGTTQETQY

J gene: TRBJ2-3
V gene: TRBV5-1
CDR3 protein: ASRLTSDTQY

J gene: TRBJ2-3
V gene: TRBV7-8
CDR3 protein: ASSPGTTAATDTQY

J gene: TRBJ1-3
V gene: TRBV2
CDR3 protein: ASSEQVSGNTIY

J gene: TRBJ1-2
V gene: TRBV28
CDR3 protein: ASTLRDYYGYT

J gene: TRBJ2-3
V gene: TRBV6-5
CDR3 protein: ASSSPGNTDTQY

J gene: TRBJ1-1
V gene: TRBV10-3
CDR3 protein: AIRGTGNTEAF

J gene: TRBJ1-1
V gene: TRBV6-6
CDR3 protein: ASSPKMSEAF

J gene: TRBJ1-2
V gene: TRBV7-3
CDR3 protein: ASSLIDSGGYGYT

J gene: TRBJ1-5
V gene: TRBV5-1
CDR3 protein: ASSLEGVGQPQH

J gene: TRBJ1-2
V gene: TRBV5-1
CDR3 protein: ASSWNWIEGYGYT

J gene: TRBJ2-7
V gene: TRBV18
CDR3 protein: ASSSGLINPYEQY

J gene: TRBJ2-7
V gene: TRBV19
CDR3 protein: ASSTQTSGTYEQY

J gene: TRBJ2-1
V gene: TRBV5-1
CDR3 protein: ASSLEGNEQF

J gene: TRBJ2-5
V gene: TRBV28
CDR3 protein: ARTGAFGTQY

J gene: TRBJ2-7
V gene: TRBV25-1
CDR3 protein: ASSDPRTGTGSVYEQY

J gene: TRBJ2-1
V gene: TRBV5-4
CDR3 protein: ASSLGRSSYNEQF

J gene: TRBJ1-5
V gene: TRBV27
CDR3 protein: ARTPDRVKEQPQH

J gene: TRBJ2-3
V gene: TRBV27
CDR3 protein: ASSLGPADTQY

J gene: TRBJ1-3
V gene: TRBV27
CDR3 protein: ASSLSGSSGNTIY

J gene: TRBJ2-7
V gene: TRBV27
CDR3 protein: ASNRLAGNEQY

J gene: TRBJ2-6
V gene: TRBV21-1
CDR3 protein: ASPRRGGNAGANVLT

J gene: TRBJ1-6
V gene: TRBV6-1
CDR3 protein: ASHASYNSPLH

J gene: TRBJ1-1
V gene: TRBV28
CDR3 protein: ASTLTRGGGVYAF

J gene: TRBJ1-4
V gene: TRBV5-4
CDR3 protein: ASSLARGPNEKLF

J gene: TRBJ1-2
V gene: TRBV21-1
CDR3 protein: ASSMPPNYGYT

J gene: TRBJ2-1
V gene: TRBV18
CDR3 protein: ASSPGQGRYNEQF